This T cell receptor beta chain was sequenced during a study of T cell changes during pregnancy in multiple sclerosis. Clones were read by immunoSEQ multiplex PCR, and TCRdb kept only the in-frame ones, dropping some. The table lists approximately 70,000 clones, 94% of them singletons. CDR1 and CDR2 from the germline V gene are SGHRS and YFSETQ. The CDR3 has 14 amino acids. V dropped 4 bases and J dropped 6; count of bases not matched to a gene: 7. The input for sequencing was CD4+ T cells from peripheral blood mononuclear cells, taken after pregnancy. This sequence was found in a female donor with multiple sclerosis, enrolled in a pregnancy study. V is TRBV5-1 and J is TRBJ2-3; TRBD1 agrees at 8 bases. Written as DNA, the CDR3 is TGCGCCAGCAGCCCCGGACAGGGTTGGGATACGCAGTATTTT. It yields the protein CASSPGQGWDTQYF.